This T cell receptor (beta chain) was sequenced during a study of control samples from healthy donors and cancer patients. Generated by immunoSEQ multiplex PCR, the TCRdb table keeps only in-frame clones and is missing some. This table has 250,000 to 300,000 clones, roughly four fifths appearing once. Germline CDR1 SNHLY, CDR2 FYNNEI. The CDR3 is made up of 14 amino acids. Trimming left V 3 bases short and J 0 bases short, with 8 bases between. The clonotype was recovered from a woman aged 55-69 years with lung cancer. This sequence joins TRBV2 and TRBJ1-2; D might be TRBD1 (5 bases). Sample: PBMCs. The CDR3 coding sequence is TGTGCCAGCAGTGAGCAGGGAGCTAACTATGGCTACACCTTC. It encodes CASSEQGANYGYTF.